Reported below is one T cell receptor beta chain. Profiling relied on immunoSEQ multiplex PCR, and the TCRdb table lists in-frame clones only, not all of them. Here the sample spans more than 65,000 clones, about four fifths being singletons. V was cut by 4 bases and J by 5 bases, with 18 bases left in between. The germline gives CDR1 ENHRY, CDR2 SYGVKD. CDR3 length equals 15 residues. This record comes from a study of blood T cell repertoires in COVID-19. Study background: Material from acute and convalescent COVID-19 was sourced from the United States, Italy and Spain. The analysed material was cDNA or gDNA that came from T cells, B-cell-depleted T cells, or PBMCs.

Input material: peripheral blood. This clonotype originated in a human donor in a cohort sampled during active COVID-19. The genes are TRBV10-3 and TRBJ2-7, with D possibly being TRBD2 (7 bases). CDR3 region: CAISVGGLVNNEQYF. As DNA, the CDR3 is TGTGCCATCAGTGTGGGGGGGCTAGTTAATAACGAGCAGTACTTC.